This T cell receptor (beta chain) was sequenced during a study of regulatory T cells in long-lasting Graves disease. Study-wide findings and caveats: Comparison showed that persistent patients shared more public clonotypes (under 3,000) than new patients (966).

For this clonotype: Its antigen is undetermined.

As for time point: newly diagnosed GD, antithyroid drugs for less than 3 months. RNA from PBMCs was the source of the TCR library. The CDR3 runs to 12 residues. Germline CDR1 WSHSY, CDR2 SAAADI. V lost 3 bases and J 8 bases, leaving 8 bases between the germline ends. CDR3 regions were amplified by Arm-PCR using iRepertoire HTBI primers to build TCR beta libraries. TCRdb reanalysed the multiplex PCR reads using MiXCR and keeps one entry per CDR3 protein. The table lists approximately 350,000 distinct CDR3 sequences, around 15% of them singletons. This sample was shared with a second study, whose subject was T cells in Graves' hyperthyroidism and ophthalmopathy.

The TCR comes from a woman under 30 with Graves disease. V and J are TRBV10-2 and TRBJ2-4; D gene ambiguous. The sample here was peripheral blood mononuclear cells (PBMCs), taken at new diagnosis, from a patient treated with antithyroid drugs. Here the CDR3 reads CASSERGDIQYF. CDR3 DNA sequence: TGCGCCAGCAGTGAACGTGGAGACATTCAGTACTTC.